Included here is one TCR beta chain sequence, with context. Its antigen is not known. The source of the sample is a study of CD8+CD57+ T cells in acquired aplastic anemia. Whole-study context: Mean DNA quantity obtained from sorted CD4+ and CD8+ cells was around 3.2 ug. Sequencing produced an average of roughly 11 million reads per healthy donor for CD4+ cells.

Profiles of TCR beta VDJ and CDR3 were generated from a genomic DNA template. TCRdb used MiXCR to reprocess the reads, holding one entry per CDR3 protein. This table holds under 200,000 distinct CDR3 sequences, approximately 40% found once. The V gene's germline CDR1 is KGHSH and CDR2 LQKENI. CDR3 size: 16 residues. V lost 3 bases and J lost 6; bases outside the gene matches: 13. Whole-study results and caveats: The same twenty-nine CD8+ CDR3 sequences occurred in patients and in controls. Significant differences in CD8+ Simpson's diversity were not observed between patients and controls.

The gene calls are TRBV18 and TRBJ2-7; 8 bases are shared with TRBD1. Sequencing was performed on sorted CD4+, CD8+, or CD8+CD57+ T cells (not recorded which) from PBMCs. This clonotype was obtained from a human donor in good health. The CDR3 loop is CASSPARTGTRIEQYF. CDR3 sequence (DNA): TGTGCCAGCTCACCGGCCCGGACAGGGACCAGGATCGAGCAGTACTTC.